These 17 T cell receptor beta chains originate from one sample sequenced in a study of cytotoxic CD8 clonotypes in ibrutinib-treated CLL. The data were produced by immunoSEQ multiplex PCR, yet TCRdb's version contains in-frame clones alone and is incomplete. Among 110,000 or so clones listed, under 70% were seen once. Material: PBMCs, obtained after 24 months of ibrutinib treatment. Receptor source: a human donor with chronic lymphocytic leukemia.

The genes are TRBV6-5 and TRBJ2-3; maybe TRBD2 (6 bases). Trimming took 6 bases from V and 8 from J, leaving 15 bases between them. The CDR3 runs to 13 residues. Looked up from germline, CDR1 is MNHEY and CDR2 is SVGAGI. CDR3 nucleotides: TGTGCCAGCAGCTACCAGGGACTTCCTACGCAGTATTTT. Its protein product is CASSYQGLPTQYF.

The chain uses TRBV30 and TRBJ2-2; no clear D gene. The CDR3 loop spans 12 amino acids. CDR1 GTSNPN and CDR2 SVGIG come from the germline V gene (reference sequence). The V and J ends lost 6 bases and 4 bases respectively, with 9 bases between them. The CDR3, as DNA: TGTGCCTGCAGGACGTTCACCGGGGAGCTGTTTTTT. The encoded protein is CACRTFTGELFF.

A single count supports this clone. V usage is TRBV29-1 and J usage is TRBJ1-1; D unclear. CDR3 length equals 13 residues. The germline CDR1 and CDR2 sequences are SQVTM and ANQGSEA. V was clipped by 5 bases and J by 1 base, with 11 bases between them. CDR3 region: CSVRRDGNTEAFF. The DNA of the CDR3 is TGCAGCGTTCGCCGAGACGGGAACACTGAAGCTTTCTTT.

The V and J genes are TRBV29-1 and TRBJ1-1; no clear D gene. The CDR3 has 13 residues. Looked up from germline, CDR1 is SQVTM and CDR2 is ANQGSEA. Trimming cost V 1 base and J 1 base, with 7 bases left between them. CDR3 sequence: CSVEGAGNTEAFF. CDR3 DNA sequence: TGCAGCGTTGAAGGCGCGGGGAACACTGAAGCTTTCTTT.

This CDR3 is CASSLGTWSTEAFF. CDR3 DNA sequence: TGTGCCAGCAGCCTGGGGACCTGGAGCACTGAAGCTTTCTTT. The chain joins TRBV6-1 to TRBJ1-1, with D possibly being TRBD1 (5 bases). Trimming stripped 6 bases from V and 4 bases from J, with 15 bases between. Germline V gene sequence: CDR1 MNHNS, CDR2 SASEGT. CDR3 size: 14 residues.

V gene TRBV5-1 combines with J gene TRBJ2-1; TRBD2 matches 10 bases. Germline assignment: CDR1 SGHRS and CDR2 YFSETQ. This CDR3 is built from 16 residues. J lost 10 bases, V lost 1 base, and 11 bases had no gene match. The CDR3 loop is CASSLQGSGGAREQFF. The CDR3 DNA is TGCGCCAGCAGCTTGCAGGGGAGCGGGGGGGCCCGGGAGCAGTTCTTC.

The chain joins TRBV5-1 to TRBJ2-6; no definite D call. V lost 2 bases to trimming and J lost 0 bases, with 12 bases between them. This CDR3 is built from 17 residues. Germline CDR1 reads SGHRS; CDR2 reads YFSETQ. CDR3 protein: CASSFITAYSGANVLTF. The DNA of the CDR3 is TGCGCCAGCAGCTTCATTACAGCCTACTCTGGGGCCAACGTCCTGACTTTC.

J is TRBJ2-2 and V is TRBV30; D not resolved. Germline lookup yields CDR1 GTSNPN and CDR2 SVGIG (reference sequence). The CDR3 consists of 13 residues. Trimming pared 4 bases from V and 6 bases from J, leaving 12 bases between. CDR3 nucleotides: TGTGCCTGGACCCAGGCTAATGCCGGGGAGCTGTTTTTT. It specifies CAWTQANAGELFF.

V usage is TRBV30 and J usage is TRBJ2-7, with 9 bases that match TRBD2. Trimming took 4 bases from V and 0 from J; bases not matched to a gene: 13. Germline V gene lookup returns CDR1 GTSNPN and CDR2 SVGIG (reference sequence). The CDR3 is made up of 17 amino acids. Here the CDR3 DNA reads TGTGCCTGGACATCACACAGCGGGGGGCGCAGCTCCTACGAGCAGTACTTC. Its protein product is CAWTSHSGGRSSYEQYF.

This clone was picked up a small number of times. The chain links TRBV19 to TRBJ1-1; weak D call: TRBD1 (6 bases). With 5 bases removed from V and 7 bases from J, the gap between germline ends came to 11 bases. Per the germline V gene, CDR1 is LNHDA and CDR2 is SQIVND (reference sequence). The length of the CDR3 is 12 residues. In nucleotides, the CDR3 is TGTGCCAGTAGTTTACAGGGCCTTGAAGCTTTCTTT. Translated: CASSLQGLEAFF.

V usage is TRBV25-1 and J usage is TRBJ1-6; possible D gene TRBD1, 6 bases. Germline values: CDR1 MGHDK, CDR2 SYGVNS. The CDR3 loop spans 16 amino acids. With 2 bases removed from V and 0 bases from J, the gap between germline ends came to 8 bases. The CDR3: CASSERGSSYNSPLHF. The CDR3 bases are TGTGCCAGCAGTGAAAGGGGGAGCTCCTATAATTCACCCCTCCACTTT.

The chain uses TRBV6-5 and TRBJ1-2; D possibly corresponds to TRBD1 (5 bases). Germline values: CDR1 MNHEY, CDR2 SVGAGI. The CDR3 contains 13 residues. Between the trimmed V and J ends, which lost 6 bases and 3 bases, there was a span of 11 bases. The CDR3 nucleotides read TGTGCCAGCAGCCCGACAGAGTACTATGGCTACACCTTC. This encodes CASSPTEYYGYTF.

In its sample, this clone was seen a few times. The genes are TRBV7-9 and TRBJ2-1, with 7 bases matching TRBD1. The CDR3 is made up of 15 amino acids. Germline CDR1 and CDR2: SEHNR and FQNEAQ (reference sequence). The junction had 4 bases not matched to a gene; V was cut back by 5 bases and J by 0 bases. The CDR3: CASSKGQSSYNEQFF. The CDR3 bases are TGTGCCAGCAGCAAGGGACAGAGCTCCTACAATGAGCAGTTCTTC.

The table lists this clone with a few counts. The V gene is TRBV6-7, the J gene TRBJ2-7; tentatively, D is TRBD2 (6 bases). TRBV6-7 is placed among ORFs of uncertain function. Trimming left V 4 bases short and J 0 bases short, with 19 bases between. The CDR3 spans 17 residues. The CDR3 reads CASSSIRDFPSSYEQYF. The CDR3 bases are TGTGCCAGCAGTTCCATTCGGGACTTTCCTAGCTCCTACGAGCAGTACTTC.

This clone turned up a few times. The chain has TRBV25-1 and TRBJ1-2; 8 bases fit TRBD1. Unmatched junction bases numbered 4, after V lost 6 bases and J lost 1 base. The V gene's germline CDR1 is MGHDK and CDR2 SYGVNS. The CDR3 contains 14 residues. The CDR3 here is CASSVTGVNYGYTF. The DNA for the CDR3 is TGTGCCAGCAGCGTGACAGGGGTTAACTATGGCTACACCTTC.

This chain links TRBV30 with TRBJ2-7, with a weak D call TRBD2 (5 bases). The CDR3 has 11 residues. Germline V lookup: CDR1 GTSNPN, CDR2 SVGIG (reference sequence). Trimming pared 5 bases from V and 3 bases from J, leaving 8 bases between. The CDR3 loop reads CAWSGNYEQYF. Written as DNA, the CDR3 is TGTGCCTGGTCGGGGAACTACGAGCAGTACTTC. Supplemented by reference TRBV30 and TRBJ2-7, the full variable domain reads SQTIHQWPATLVQPVGSPLSLECTVEGTSNPNLYWYRQAAGRGLQLLFYSVGIGQISSEVPQNLSASRPQDRQFILSSKKLLLSDSGFYLCAWSGNYEQYFGPGTRLTVT.

The chain joins TRBV25-1 to TRBJ1-1; D is unresolved. This CDR3 comprises 14 residues. V lost 2 bases to trimming and J lost 4 bases, with 11 bases between them. Germline CDR1 MGHDK, CDR2 SYGVNS. DNA of the CDR3: TGTGCCAGCAGTGAAGAGGGCTCACCCACTGAAGCTTTCTTT. Residues: CASSEEGSPTEAFF.